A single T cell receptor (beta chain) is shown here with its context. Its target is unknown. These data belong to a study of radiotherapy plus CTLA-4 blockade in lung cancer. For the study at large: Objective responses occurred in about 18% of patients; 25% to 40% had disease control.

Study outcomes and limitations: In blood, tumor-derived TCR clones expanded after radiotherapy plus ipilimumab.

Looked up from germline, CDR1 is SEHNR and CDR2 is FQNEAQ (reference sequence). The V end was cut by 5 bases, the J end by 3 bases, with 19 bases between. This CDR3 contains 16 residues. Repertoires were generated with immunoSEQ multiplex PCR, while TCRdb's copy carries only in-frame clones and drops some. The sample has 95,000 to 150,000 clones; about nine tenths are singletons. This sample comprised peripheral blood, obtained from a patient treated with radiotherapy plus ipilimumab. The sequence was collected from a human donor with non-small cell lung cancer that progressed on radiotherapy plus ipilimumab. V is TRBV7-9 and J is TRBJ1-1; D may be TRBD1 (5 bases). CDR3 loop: CASSQGPRAAYTEAFF. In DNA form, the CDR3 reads TGTGCCAGCAGCCAAGGTCCCAGGGCGGCGTACACTGAAGCTTTCTTT.